The 29 T cell receptor beta chains given below trace back to one sample, sequenced in a study of cytomegalovirus exposure and HLA in healthy donors. PCR involved 60 Vbeta and 13 Jbeta primers. This table comes from immunoSEQ multiplex PCR, and its TCRdb copy is limited to in-frame clones, with some not included. The sample holds 150,000 to 200,000 clones; 75% to 85% are singletons and the top ten take under 2%. What was sequenced was PBMCs. All receptors derive from a girl under 18 in good health and CMV-seropositive.

In DNA form, the CDR3 reads TGTGCCAGCAGGCATAGCCGGGACAGGGGGCGGGGGGACACTGAAGCTTTCTTT. Translating gives CASRHSRDRGRGDTEAFF. This chain connects TRBV28 to TRBJ1-1, with 12 nucleotides matching TRBD1. Trimming at V came to 6 bases and at J to 3 bases, leaving 14 bases not matched to a gene. The germline V gene encodes CDR1 MDHEN and CDR2 SYDVKM. The CDR3 runs 18 residues.

This clone has only a few counts. The V gene is TRBV27, the J gene TRBJ1-5; 8 nucleotides line up with TRBD1. The junction had 0 bases not matched to a gene; V was cut back by 4 bases and J by 4 bases. From germline, CDR1 is MNHEY and CDR2 SMNVEV (reference sequence). The CDR3 sequence is 13 residues long. The CDR3 DNA follows: TGTGCCAGCAGTTGGACAGGGAATCAGCCCCAGCATTTT. It translates to CASSWTGNQPQHF.

V gene TRBV7-9 combines with J gene TRBJ2-1; maybe TRBD2 (5 bases). This CDR3 has 14 amino acids. CDR1 and CDR2 from the germline V gene are SEHNR and FQNEAQ (reference sequence). Trimming removed 5 bases from V and 3 bases from J, with 11 bases in between. CDR3 in amino acids: CASSPVLGYNEQFF. The DNA of the CDR3 is TGTGCCAGCAGCCCGGTACTAGGCTACAATGAGCAGTTCTTC.

The rearrangement uses TRBV5-1 and TRBJ2-3; 7 bases map to TRBD2. Germline CDR1 is SGHRS and CDR2 is YFSETQ. The CDR3 covers 15 residues. V trimming: 0 bases; J trimming: 2 bases; junction bases outside the gene matches: 3. The CDR3 DNA follows: TGCGCCAGCAGCTTGGTGGGGGGGGACACAGATACGCAGTATTTT. Protein: CASSLVGGDTDTQYF.

The CDR3 spells CASSSGQGGLNTEAFF. In nucleotides, the CDR3 is TGCGCCAGCAGCAGTGGACAGGGGGGGTTGAACACTGAAGCTTTCTTT. The chain is built from TRBV5-1 and TRBJ1-1, with 10 bases lining up with TRBD1. This CDR3 spans 16 amino acids. CDR1 SGHRS and CDR2 YFSETQ come from the germline V gene. The trim removed 4 bases at V and 0 bases at J, leaving 6 bases unmatched.

This clone was recorded only once. V and J are TRBV11-2 and TRBJ1-1; 9 positions agree with TRBD1. Losses at the gene ends were 5 bases for V and 5 bases for J; bases not matched to a gene: 6. The CDR3 contains 14 residues. Germline V gives CDR1 SGHAT, CDR2 FQNNGV. This CDR3 is CASSQTGGGTEAFF. For the CDR3, the DNA is TGTGCCAGCAGCCAAACAGGGGGCGGGACTGAAGCTTTCTTT.

This sequence joins TRBV29-1 and TRBJ2-7; 8 bases fit TRBD1. Germline CDR1 and CDR2: SQVTM and ANQGSEA. This CDR3 has 14 residues. Unmatched junction bases numbered 6, after V lost 5 bases and J lost 0 bases. CDR3 nucleotides: TGCAGCGTTTCAGAGGACAGGGCCTCCTACGAGCAGTACTTC. It is translated as CSVSEDRASYEQYF.

V gene TRBV19 combines with J gene TRBJ1-2; D may be TRBD1 (5 bases). Germline CDR1 and CDR2: LNHDA and SQIVND (reference sequence). The CDR3 is made up of 11 amino acids. The germline V and J ends were trimmed by 7 bases and 8 bases, with 11 bases remaining between them. In DNA, the CDR3 is TGTGCCAGTACGGACATTGCGGGCTACACCTTC. As protein: CASTDIAGYTF. The full variable domain, completed using reference TRBV19 and TRBJ1-2, is DGGITQSPKYLFRKEGQNVTLSCEQNLNHDAMYWYRQDPGQGLRLIYYSQIVNDFQKGDIAEGYSVSREKKESFPLTVTSAQKNPTAFYLCASTDIAGYTFGSGTRLTVV.

This rearrangement joins TRBV5-4 to TRBJ2-1; 11 positions agree with TRBD2. Germline CDR1 reads SGHNT; CDR2 reads YYREEE (reference sequence). This CDR3 is built from 14 residues. The CDR3 sequence is CGTATSGGYNEQFF. The CDR3 region has the DNA TGTGGAACCGCAACTAGCGGGGGTTACAATGAGCAGTTCTTC.

This clone was recorded once. This chain links TRBV6-4 with TRBJ1-4, with a possible D match to TRBD1 (6 bases). This CDR3 region has 14 residues. V lost 7 bases to trimming and J lost 0 bases, with 9 bases between them. CDR1 and CDR2 (germline): MRHNA, SNTAGT. CDR3 protein: CASTTGTTNEKLFF. CDR3 nucleotides: TGTGCCAGCACAACAGGGACAACTAATGAAAAACTGTTTTTT.

The chain couples TRBV9 to TRBJ2-3, with a possible D match to TRBD2 (5 bases). Germline loops: CDR1 SGDLS, CDR2 YYNGEE. V lost 2 bases to trimming and J lost 5 bases, with 12 bases between them. This CDR3 has 14 residues. The CDR3 DNA sequence: TGTGCCAGCAGCGTCGCTAGCCTACTAGATACGCAGTATTTT. Translated, it gives CASSVASLLDTQYF.

V and J are TRBV6-1 and TRBJ2-2; D may be TRBD2 (7 bases). The CDR3 is 15 amino acids. Trimming pared 7 bases from V and 6 bases from J, leaving 18 bases between. In germline, CDR1 is MNHNS, CDR2 SASEGT. The CDR3 DNA follows: TGTGCCAGCACCGAAGTAGGGGGGGACTCCGGGGAGCTGTTTTTT. Its translation is CASTEVGGDSGELFF.

As DNA, the CDR3 is TGTGCCAGCAGCCAGGGAGTGTACGAGCAGTACTTC. Translating gives CASSQGVYEQYF. V usage is TRBV14 and J usage is TRBJ2-7, with D tentatively TRBD2 (5 bases). Trimming took off 3 bases at V and 4 bases at J, with 7 bases between the two ends. CDR3 length equals 12 residues. Germline assignment: CDR1 SGHDN and CDR2 FVKESK.

This chain connects TRBV27 to TRBJ1-1, with TRBD1 matching over 10 bases. The CDR3 consists of 15 residues. Germline assignment: CDR1 MNHEY and CDR2 SMNVEV (reference sequence). Germline trimming cut 4 bases from V and 3 bases from J; bases unmatched to any gene: 5. The CDR3 region is CASSSGTGADTEAFF. CDR3 nucleotide sequence: TGTGCCAGCAGTTCGGGGACAGGGGCGGACACTGAAGCTTTCTTT.

This chain joins TRBV5-6 and TRBJ2-7; perhaps TRBD1 as D (5 bases). Deletions cut 4 bases from V and 4 bases from J, with 9 bases between. The CDR3 is made up of 12 amino acids. Germline V lookup: CDR1 SGHDT, CDR2 YYEEEE. The CDR3: CASSVTEYEQYF. CDR3 coding DNA: TGTGCCAGCAGCGTGACAGAGTACGAGCAGTACTTC.

This chain links TRBV7-2 with TRBJ2-2, with D perhaps TRBD2 (6 bases). This CDR3 spans 16 amino acids. V shed 2 bases and J shed 3 bases, with 13 bases lying between them. CDR1 and CDR2 (germline): SGHTA, FQGNSA. The CDR3 DNA sequence: TGTGCCAGCAGCTTATACGGGGGTAGGGACACCGGGGAGCTGTTTTTT. Its protein is CASSLYGGRDTGELFF.

The rearrangement joins TRBV7-9 to TRBJ2-2; 8 bases are a match to TRBD1. CDR1 SEHNR and CDR2 FQNEAQ come from the germline V gene (reference sequence). Trimming removed 5 bases from V and 1 base from J; junction bases left unmatched: 3. This CDR3 is 15 amino acids long. This CDR3 is CASSEDRGNTGELFF. DNA of the CDR3: TGTGCCAGCAGCGAAGACAGGGGGAACACCGGGGAGCTGTTTTTT. The complete variable domain, with remaining parts taken from reference TRBV7-9 and TRBJ2-2, reads DTGVSQNPRHKITKRGQNVTFRCDPISEHNRLYWYRQTLGQGPEFLTYFQNEAQLEKSRLLSDRFSAERPKGSFSTLEIQRTEQGDSAMYLCASSEDRGNTGELFFGEGSRLTVL.

The rearrangement links TRBV19 to TRBJ2-7; D is possibly TRBD1 (7 bases). Germline values: CDR1 LNHDA, CDR2 SQIVND (reference sequence). This CDR3 is 13 amino acids long. Trimming took off 2 bases at V and 3 bases at J, with 8 bases between the two ends. CDR3 region: CASSIQGGYEQYF. Written as DNA, the CDR3 is TGTGCCAGTAGTATACAGGGGGGCTACGAGCAGTACTTC.

J is TRBJ2-5 and V is TRBV27; 7 bases are a match to TRBD2. The CDR3 runs 15 residues. The germline gives CDR1 MNHEY, CDR2 SMNVEV (reference sequence). The trim removed 6 bases at V and 4 bases at J, leaving 11 bases unmatched. CDR3 region: CASSPTPGRAETQYF. The CDR3 region has the DNA TGTGCCAGCAGCCCCACCCCGGGGAGGGCAGAGACCCAGTACTTC.

This clone was picked up a small number of times. This sequence joins TRBV11-2 and TRBJ1-1, with D hard to call. The V end was cut by 1 base, the J end by 11 bases, with 17 bases between. CDR3 length equals 14 residues. Germline-derived CDR1 and CDR2 are SGHAT and FQNNGV. The DNA of the CDR3 is TGTGCCAGCAGCTTAGCCCCGGGAGACACGAACGCTTTCTTT. Protein: CASSLAPGDTNAFF.

This chain links TRBV4-1 with TRBJ2-5, with D possibly being TRBD1 (6 bases). TRBJ2-7 matches the DNA end more closely, so the J call is doubtful. The CDR3 sequence is 17 residues long. The germline CDR1 and CDR2 sequences are MGHRA and YSYEKL. CDR3 DNA sequence: TGCGCCAGCAGCCAAGATAGGCACAGGGTGAGTGACGACGAGCAGTACTTC. Protein product: CASSQDRHRVSDDEQYF.

This clone appeared a few times. The chain combines TRBV12-5 with TRBJ2-5; TRBD1 matches at 10 bases. Germline V CDR1 and CDR2: LGHNT, FRNRAP. The CDR3 is made up of 14 amino acids. J gave up 2 bases and V 5 bases, and 2 bases lay outside the gene matches. Written as DNA, the CDR3 is TGTGCTAGTGGTAAGGACAGGGGGCAAGAGACCCAGTACTTC. It is translated as CASGKDRGQETQYF.

The rearrangement uses TRBV9 and TRBJ1-2, with 7 positions matching TRBD1. Germline V gene data show CDR1 as SGDLS and CDR2 as YYNGEE. V was pared by 0 bases and J by 7 bases, with 3 bases of the junction left unmatched. The CDR3 totals 13 residues. The CDR3 spells CASSVETGSGYTF. CDR3 nucleotide sequence: TGTGCCAGCAGCGTAGAGACAGGGAGTGGCTACACCTTC.

The rearrangement uses TRBV6-5 and TRBJ1-1; 7 positions agree with TRBD1. The CDR3 runs 15 residues. V lost 6 bases to trimming and J lost 4 bases; unmatched junction nucleotides: 11. The V gene's germline CDR1 is MNHEY and CDR2 SVGAGI. CDR3 DNA sequence: TGTGCCAGCAGCCGACAGGGAAGGGGCGTCACTGAAGCTTTCTTT. It specifies CASSRQGRGVTEAFF.

This chain joins TRBV10-3 and TRBJ2-3, with 10 bases lining up with TRBD2. There are 16 residues in the CDR3. CDR1 is ENHRY and CDR2 is SYGVKD in the germline V gene. V lost 2 bases to trimming and J lost 4 bases; unmatched junction nucleotides: 6. The CDR3 here is CAISEVQRGGPDTQYF. The CDR3 DNA reads as TGTGCCATCAGTGAGGTCCAGCGGGGGGGCCCAGATACGCAGTATTTT.

The gene calls are TRBV19 and TRBJ2-2; a weak D match, TRBD2 (6 bases). From germline, CDR1 is LNHDA and CDR2 SQIVND (reference sequence). With 7 bases removed from V and 5 bases from J, the gap between germline ends came to 11 bases. The CDR3 consists of 13 residues. CDR3 sequence (DNA): TGTGCCAGTATTGGGGGGTCAACCGGGGAGCTGTTTTTT. Its protein product is CASIGGSTGELFF.

The rearrangement joins TRBV6-4 to TRBJ2-1; TRBD2 aligns across 12 bases. Germline loops: CDR1 MRHNA, CDR2 SNTAGT. The CDR3 contains 14 residues. V shed 5 bases, J shed 8 bases, and the junction held 4 bases outside the gene matches. The CDR3 DNA reads TGTGCCAGCAGTTCTAGCGGGGGGGCGGATGAGCAGTTCTTC. Its protein is CASSSSGGADEQFF.

The CDR3 coding sequence is TGTGCCAGCCAACTAGCGGGGGGCTACGAGCAGTACTTC. It encodes CASQLAGGYEQYF. The chain employs TRBV2 and TRBJ2-7; 12 bases map to TRBD2. The CDR3 runs to 13 residues. The ends lost 8 bases at V and 3 bases at J; junction bases unmatched: 2. CDR1 is SNHLY, CDR2 FYNNEI, per germline.

The V call is TRBV5-6, the J call TRBJ2-1; 8 nucleotides line up with TRBD1. CDR1 SGHDT and CDR2 YYEEEE come from the germline V gene. The CDR3 sequence is 15 residues long. V shed 2 bases and J 5 bases; nucleotides not matched to a gene: 6. The chain's CDR3 is CASSFVDRDDNEQFF. The CDR3 DNA follows: TGTGCCAGCAGCTTCGTGGACAGGGACGACAATGAGCAGTTCTTC.